These 2 T cell receptor beta chains were sequenced from one sample in a study of blood T cell repertoires in COVID-19 (TCRdb year 2020). The library was made by the immunoSEQ multiplex PCR assay. Held by TCRdb, this immuneACCESS table contains in-frame sequences only and omits some clones. Under half of the omission traces to an unresolved V gene where checked; the cause of the rest is unknown. The sample has 200,000 to 300,000 clones on record, roughly nine tenths of them singletons. Roughly 3% of the sample rests with the top ten. Sequencing was carried out using peripheral blood. The source is a man aged 18 to 35 with active or convalescent COVID-19.

The chain uses TRBV3-1 (or the pseudogene TRBV3-2) and TRBJ2-3; D unclear. The V end lost 4 bases, the J end lost 7 bases, and 9 bases lay between the germline ends. This CDR3 is 12 amino acids long. The germline V gene encodes CDR1 LGHDT and CDR2 YNNKEL (reference sequence). This chain's CDR3 is CASSPHLNTQYF. The CDR3 DNA reads as TGTGCCAGCAGCCCTCACCTAAATACGCAGTATTTT.

The chain recombines TRBV24-1 with TRBJ1-2; perhaps TRBD1 as D (6 bases). The germline CDR1 and CDR2 sequences are KGHDR and SFDVKD. The ends were cut back, 3 bases at V and 4 bases at J, with 11 bases in the middle. This CDR3 region has 14 residues. Here the CDR3 DNA reads TGTGCCACCAGTGATGAGGGAGGGGGCTATGGCTACACCTTC. Its translation: CATSDEGGGYGYTF.